These T cell receptor beta chains were read from a single sample in a study of T cells after yellow fever vaccination. TCRdb re-called the 5' RACE reads through MiXCR, storing one row per CDR3 protein. Seen here are approximately 300,000 distinct CDR3 sequences, about 10% observed once, and the top ten hold under 4%. This specimen consisted of CD4+ T cells sorted from PBMCs, obtained 45 days after the yellow fever booster vaccination. Receptors were obtained from a man younger than 35 who received the YFV17D yellow fever vaccine. CDR3s include the opening cysteine and the closing phenylalanine or tryptophan. Each record gives: V gene, J gene, CDR3 protein.

v_gene: TRBV4-2; j_gene: TRBJ2-7; CDR3aa: CASSHFGGQIYEQYF
v_gene: TRBV28; j_gene: TRBJ1-5; CDR3aa: CATRQGDQPQHF
v_gene: TRBV5-1; j_gene: TRBJ1-6; CDR3aa: CASSLEGTEDSPLHF
v_gene: TRBV24-1; j_gene: TRBJ2-3; CDR3aa: CATSDTTGSGTDTQYF
v_gene: TRBV20-1; j_gene: TRBJ2-3; CDR3aa: CSAMSIAGGPVPDTQYF
v_gene: TRBV6-2/TRBV6-3; j_gene: TRBJ2-3; CDR3aa: CASRPPGVADTQYF
v_gene: TRBV18; j_gene: TRBJ1-1; CDR3aa: CASSNRGSIRVGSDTEAFF
v_gene: TRBV6-5; j_gene: TRBJ1-1; CDR3aa: CASRAAGGTEAFF
v_gene: TRBV10-3; j_gene: TRBJ2-6; CDR3aa: CATGRPRQGTGANVLTF
v_gene: TRBV6-1; j_gene: TRBJ1-5; CDR3aa: CASAQGRSNQPQHF
v_gene: TRBV4-1; j_gene: TRBJ1-2; CDR3aa: CASSQTYPQVLVGYGYTF
v_gene: TRBV5-5; j_gene: TRBJ1-1; CDR3aa: CASSLNLMTGGPEAFF
v_gene: TRBV6-5; j_gene: TRBJ1-2; CDR3aa: CASSYTRGRPLTNYGYTF
v_gene: TRBV5-1; j_gene: TRBJ2-1; CDR3aa: CASSLQVGNEQFF
v_gene: TRBV5-4; j_gene: TRBJ2-3; CDR3aa: CASTTGLATDTQYF
v_gene: TRBV5-5; j_gene: TRBJ2-7; CDR3aa: CASSRTVGQGQAEQYF
v_gene: TRBV20-1; j_gene: TRBJ2-5; CDR3aa: CSASGGGIETQYF
v_gene: TRBV5-1; j_gene: TRBJ2-2; CDR3aa: CASSGTGTVSTGELFF
v_gene: TRBV2; j_gene: TRBJ2-5; CDR3aa: CASNRQGAMRETQYF
v_gene: TRBV30; j_gene: TRBJ1-5; CDR3aa: CAWSGTGFQPQHF
v_gene: TRBV5-1; j_gene: TRBJ1-5; CDR3aa: CASSEGAGNQPQHF
v_gene: TRBV7-6; j_gene: TRBJ1-2; CDR3aa: CASSLALGRGYTF
v_gene: TRBV20-1; j_gene: TRBJ2-5; CDR3aa: CSAPDLRRPEETQYF
v_gene: TRBV28; j_gene: TRBJ2-1; CDR3aa: CASSRISSYNEQFF